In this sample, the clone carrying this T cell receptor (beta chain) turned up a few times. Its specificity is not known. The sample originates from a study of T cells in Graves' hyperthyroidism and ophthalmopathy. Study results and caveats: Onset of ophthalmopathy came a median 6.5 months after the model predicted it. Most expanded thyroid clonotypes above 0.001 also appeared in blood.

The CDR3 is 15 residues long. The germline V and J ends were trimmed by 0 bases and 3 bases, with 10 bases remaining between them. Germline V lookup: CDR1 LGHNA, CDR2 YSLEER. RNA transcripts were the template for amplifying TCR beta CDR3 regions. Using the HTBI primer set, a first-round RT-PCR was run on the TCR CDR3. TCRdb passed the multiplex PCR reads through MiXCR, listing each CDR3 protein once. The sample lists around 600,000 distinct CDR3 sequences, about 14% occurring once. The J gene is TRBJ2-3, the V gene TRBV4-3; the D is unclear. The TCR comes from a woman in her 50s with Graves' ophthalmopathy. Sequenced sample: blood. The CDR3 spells CASSQELLTTDTQYF. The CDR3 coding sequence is TGCGCCAGCAGCCAAGAACTTTTGACGACAGATACGCAGTATTTT.